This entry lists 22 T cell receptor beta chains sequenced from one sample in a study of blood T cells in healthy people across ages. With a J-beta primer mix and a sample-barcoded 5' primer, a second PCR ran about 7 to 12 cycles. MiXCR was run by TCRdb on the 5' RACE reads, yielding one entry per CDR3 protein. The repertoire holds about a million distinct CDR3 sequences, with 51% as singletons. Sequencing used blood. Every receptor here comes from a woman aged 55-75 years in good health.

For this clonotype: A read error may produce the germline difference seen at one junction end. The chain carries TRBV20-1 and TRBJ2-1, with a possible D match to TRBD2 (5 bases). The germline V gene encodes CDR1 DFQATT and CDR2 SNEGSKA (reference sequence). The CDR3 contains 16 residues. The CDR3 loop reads CSARGAVKDSSNEQFF. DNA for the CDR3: TGCAGTGCTAGAGGAGCGGTGAAGGACTCCTCCAATGAGCAGTTCTTC.

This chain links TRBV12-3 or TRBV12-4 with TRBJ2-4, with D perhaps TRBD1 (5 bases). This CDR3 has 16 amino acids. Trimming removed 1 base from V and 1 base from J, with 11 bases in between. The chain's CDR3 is CASSLGGLQAKNIQYF. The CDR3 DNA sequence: TGTGCCAGCAGTTTAGGGGGCCTTCAGGCCAAAAACATTCAGTACTTC.

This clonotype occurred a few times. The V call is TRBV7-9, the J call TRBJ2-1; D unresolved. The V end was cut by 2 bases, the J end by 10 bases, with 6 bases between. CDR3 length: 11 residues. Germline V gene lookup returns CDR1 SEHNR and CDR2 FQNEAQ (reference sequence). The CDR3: CASSLTDEQFF. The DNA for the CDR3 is TGTGCCAGCAGCTTAACTGACGAGCAGTTCTTC.

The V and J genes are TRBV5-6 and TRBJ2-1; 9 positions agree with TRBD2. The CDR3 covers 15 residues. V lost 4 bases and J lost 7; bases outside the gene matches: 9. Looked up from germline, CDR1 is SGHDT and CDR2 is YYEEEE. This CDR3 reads CASSPRGGSPNEQFF. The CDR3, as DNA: TGTGCCAGCAGCCCGCGGGGGGGCTCACCTAATGAGCAGTTCTTC.

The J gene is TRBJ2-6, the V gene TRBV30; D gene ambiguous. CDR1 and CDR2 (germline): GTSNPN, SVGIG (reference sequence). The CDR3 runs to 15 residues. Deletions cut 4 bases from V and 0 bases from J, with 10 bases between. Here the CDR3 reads CAWMVLHSGANVLTF. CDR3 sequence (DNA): TGTGCCTGGATGGTATTGCACTCTGGGGCCAACGTCCTGACTTTC.

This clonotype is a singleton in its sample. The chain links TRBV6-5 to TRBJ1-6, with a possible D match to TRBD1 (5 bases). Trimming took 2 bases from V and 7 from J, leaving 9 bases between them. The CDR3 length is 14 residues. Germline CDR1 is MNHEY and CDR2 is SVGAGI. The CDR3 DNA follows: TGTGCCAGCAGTTACAACTCAGGGAATTCACCCCTCCACTTT. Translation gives CASSYNSGNSPLHF.

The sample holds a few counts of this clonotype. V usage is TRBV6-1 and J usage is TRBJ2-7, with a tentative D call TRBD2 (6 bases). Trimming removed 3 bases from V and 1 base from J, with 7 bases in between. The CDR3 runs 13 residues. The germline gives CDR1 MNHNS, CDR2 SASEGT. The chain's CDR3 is CASSDGGSYEQYF. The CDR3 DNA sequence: TGTGCCAGCAGTGATGGGGGGTCCTACGAGCAGTACTTC.

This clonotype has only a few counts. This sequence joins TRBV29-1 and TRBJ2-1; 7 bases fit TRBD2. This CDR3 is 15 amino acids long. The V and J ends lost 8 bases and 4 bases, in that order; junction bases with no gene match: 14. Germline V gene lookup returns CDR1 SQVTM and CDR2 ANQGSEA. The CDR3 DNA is TGCAGCACCGGTCGGTCGGGAGGATCTTACAATGAGCAGTTCTTC. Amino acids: CSTGRSGGSYNEQFF.

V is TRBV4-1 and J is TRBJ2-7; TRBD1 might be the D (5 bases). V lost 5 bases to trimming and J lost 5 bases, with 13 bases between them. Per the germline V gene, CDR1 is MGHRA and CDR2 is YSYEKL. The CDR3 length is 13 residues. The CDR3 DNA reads TGCGCCAGCAGCGCAAGACAGTTTGACGAGCAGTACTTC. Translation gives CASSARQFDEQYF.

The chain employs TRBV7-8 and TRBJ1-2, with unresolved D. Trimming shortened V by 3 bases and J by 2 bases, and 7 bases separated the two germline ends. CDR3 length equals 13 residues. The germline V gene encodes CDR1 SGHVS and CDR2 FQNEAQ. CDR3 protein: CASSFQENYGYTF. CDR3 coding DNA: TGTGCCAGCAGCTTCCAGGAGAACTATGGCTACACCTTC. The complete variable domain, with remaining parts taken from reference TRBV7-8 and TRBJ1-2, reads GAGVSQSPRYKVAKRGQDVALRCDPISGHVSLFWYQQALGQGPEFLTYFQNEAQLDKSGLPSDRFFAERPEGSVSTLKIQRTQQEDSAVYLCASSFQENYGYTFGSGTRLTVV.

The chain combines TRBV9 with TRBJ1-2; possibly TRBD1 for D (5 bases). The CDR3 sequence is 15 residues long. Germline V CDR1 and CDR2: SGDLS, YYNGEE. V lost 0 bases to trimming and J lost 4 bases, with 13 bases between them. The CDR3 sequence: CASSVVPGGSYGYTF. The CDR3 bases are TGTGCCAGCAGCGTAGTGCCCGGGGGGAGCTATGGCTACACCTTC.

The CDR3 here is CASSQVDPKGREQYF. The CDR3 nucleotides are TGTGCCAGCAGCCAAGTAGACCCTAAGGGAAGGGAGCAGTACTTC. The rearrangement uses TRBV4-2 and TRBJ2-7; D ambiguous. CDR1 and CDR2 (germline): LGHNA, YNFKEQ. The V end was cut by 1 base, the J end by 7 bases, with 17 bases between. This CDR3 region has 15 residues.

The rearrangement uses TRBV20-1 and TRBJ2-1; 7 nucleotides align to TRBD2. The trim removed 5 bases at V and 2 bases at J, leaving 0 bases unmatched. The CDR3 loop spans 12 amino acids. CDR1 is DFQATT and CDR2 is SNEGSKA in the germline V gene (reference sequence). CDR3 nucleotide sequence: TGCAGTGCTGGGACTACCTACAATGAGCAGTTCTTC. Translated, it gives CSAGTTYNEQFF.

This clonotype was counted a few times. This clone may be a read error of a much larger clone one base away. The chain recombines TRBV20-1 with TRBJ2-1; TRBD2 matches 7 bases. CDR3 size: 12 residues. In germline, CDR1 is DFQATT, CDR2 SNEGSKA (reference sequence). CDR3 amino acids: CSARESLRERFF. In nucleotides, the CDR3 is TGCAGTGCTAGAGAAAGTTTGCGGGAGCGGTTCTTC.

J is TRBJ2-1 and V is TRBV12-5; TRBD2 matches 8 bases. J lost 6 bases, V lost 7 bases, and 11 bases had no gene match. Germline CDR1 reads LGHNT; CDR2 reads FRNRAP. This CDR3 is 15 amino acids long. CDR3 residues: CASAGTREGANEQFF. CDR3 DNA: TGTGCTAGTGCCGGCACCCGGGAGGGAGCCAATGAGCAGTTCTTC.

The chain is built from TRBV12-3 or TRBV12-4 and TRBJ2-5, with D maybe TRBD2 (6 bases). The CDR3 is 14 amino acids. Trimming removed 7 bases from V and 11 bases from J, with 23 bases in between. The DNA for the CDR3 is TGTGCCAGCACTACCGGGACTCGAAACAATGAGCAGTACTTC. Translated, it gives CASTTGTRNNEQYF.

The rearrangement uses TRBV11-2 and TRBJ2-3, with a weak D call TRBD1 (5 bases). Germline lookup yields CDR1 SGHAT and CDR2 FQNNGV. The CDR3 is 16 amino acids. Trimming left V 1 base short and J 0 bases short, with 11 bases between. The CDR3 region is CASSLGLRGSTDTQYF. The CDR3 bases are TGTGCCAGCAGCTTAGGACTTAGGGGTAGCACAGATACGCAGTATTTT.

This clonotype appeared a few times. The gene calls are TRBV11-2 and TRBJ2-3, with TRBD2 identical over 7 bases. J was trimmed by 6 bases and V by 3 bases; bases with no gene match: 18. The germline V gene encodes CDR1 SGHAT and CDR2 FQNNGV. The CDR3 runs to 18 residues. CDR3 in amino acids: CASSFENAIRRGRDTQYF. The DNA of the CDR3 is TGTGCCAGCAGCTTCGAAAACGCGATCAGGCGGGGGAGGGATACGCAGTATTTT.

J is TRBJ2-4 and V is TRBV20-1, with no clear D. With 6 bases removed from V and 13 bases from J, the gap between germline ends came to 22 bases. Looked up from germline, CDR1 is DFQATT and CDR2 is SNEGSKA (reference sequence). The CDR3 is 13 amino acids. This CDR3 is CSATYRAIGKQYF. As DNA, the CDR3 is TGCAGTGCAACATATCGGGCCATCGGTAAGCAGTACTTC.

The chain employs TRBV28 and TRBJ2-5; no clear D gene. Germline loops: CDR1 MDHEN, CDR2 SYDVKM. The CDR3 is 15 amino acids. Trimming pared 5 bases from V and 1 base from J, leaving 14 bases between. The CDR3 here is CASSPPGRSQETQYF. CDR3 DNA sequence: TGTGCCAGCAGTCCCCCAGGTCGGAGCCAAGAGACCCAGTACTTC. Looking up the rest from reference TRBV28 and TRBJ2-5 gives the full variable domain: DVKVTQSSRYLVKRTGEKVFLECVQDMDHENMFWYRQDPGLGLRLIYFSYDVKMKEKGDIPEGYSVSREKKERFSLILESASTNQTSMYLCASSPPGRSQETQYFGPGTRLLVL.

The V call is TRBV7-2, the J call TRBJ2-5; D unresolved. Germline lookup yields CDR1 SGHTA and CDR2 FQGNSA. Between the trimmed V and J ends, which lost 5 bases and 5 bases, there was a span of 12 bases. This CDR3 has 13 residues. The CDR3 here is CASSITIVETQYF. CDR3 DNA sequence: TGTGCCAGCAGCATTACCATAGTTGAGACCCAGTACTTC. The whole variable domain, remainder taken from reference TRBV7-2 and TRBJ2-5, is GAGVSQSPSNKVTEKGKDVELRCDPISGHTALYWYRQSLGQGLEFLIYFQGNSAPDKSGLPSDRFSAERTGGSVSTLTIQRTQQEDSAVYLCASSITIVETQYFGPGTRLLVL.

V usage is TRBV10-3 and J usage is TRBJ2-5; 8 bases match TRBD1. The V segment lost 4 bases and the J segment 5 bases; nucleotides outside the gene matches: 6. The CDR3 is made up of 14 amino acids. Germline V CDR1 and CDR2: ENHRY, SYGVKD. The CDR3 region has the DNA TGTGCCATCAGTGCCGGACAGGGTGGCGAGACCCAGTACTTC. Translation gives CAISAGQGGETQYF.